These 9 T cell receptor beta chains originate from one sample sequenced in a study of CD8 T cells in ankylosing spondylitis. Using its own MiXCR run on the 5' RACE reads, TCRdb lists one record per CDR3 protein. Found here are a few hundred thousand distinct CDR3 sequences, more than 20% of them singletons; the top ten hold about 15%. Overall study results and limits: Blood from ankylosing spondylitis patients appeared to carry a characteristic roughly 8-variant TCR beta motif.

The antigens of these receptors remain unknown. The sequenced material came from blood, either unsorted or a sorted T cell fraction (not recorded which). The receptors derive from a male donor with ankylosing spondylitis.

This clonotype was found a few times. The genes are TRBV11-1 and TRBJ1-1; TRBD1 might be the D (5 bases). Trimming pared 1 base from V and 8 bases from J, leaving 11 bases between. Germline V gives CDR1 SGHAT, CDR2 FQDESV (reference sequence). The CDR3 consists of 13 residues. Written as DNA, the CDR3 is TGTGCCAGCAGCTTAGGTCTCGGGGGAGAAGCTTTCTTT. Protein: CASSLGLGGEAFF.

CDR3 sequence reads: CASSLTAGSDEQYF. In DNA form, the CDR3 reads TGCGCCAGCAGCTTAACAGCGGGATCAGACGAGCAGTACTTC. This chain joins TRBV5-1 and TRBJ2-7, with 7 bases fitting TRBD2. This CDR3 has 14 amino acids. The germline CDR1 and CDR2 sequences are SGHRS and YFSETQ. V shed 2 bases, J shed 5 bases, and the junction held 7 bases outside the gene matches.

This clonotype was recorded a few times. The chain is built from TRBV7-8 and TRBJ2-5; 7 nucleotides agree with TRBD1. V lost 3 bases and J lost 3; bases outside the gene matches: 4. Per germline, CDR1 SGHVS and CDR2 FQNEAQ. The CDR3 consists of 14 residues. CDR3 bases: TGTGCCAGCAGCTTGACAGGGCTGGAAGAGACCCAGTACTTC. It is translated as CASSLTGLEETQYF.

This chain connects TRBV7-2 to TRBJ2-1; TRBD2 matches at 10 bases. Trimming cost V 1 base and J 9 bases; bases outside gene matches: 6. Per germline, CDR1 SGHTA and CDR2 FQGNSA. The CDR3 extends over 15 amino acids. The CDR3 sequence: CASSLVLAGFGEQFF. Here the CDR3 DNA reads TGTGCCAGCAGCTTAGTACTAGCGGGATTCGGTGAGCAGTTCTTC.

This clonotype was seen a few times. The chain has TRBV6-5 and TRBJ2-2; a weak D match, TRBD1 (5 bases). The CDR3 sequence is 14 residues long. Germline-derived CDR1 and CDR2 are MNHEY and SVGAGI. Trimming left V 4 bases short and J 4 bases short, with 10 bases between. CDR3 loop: CASSLTAITGELFF. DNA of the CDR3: TGTGCCAGCAGTTTGACAGCCATCACCGGGGAGCTGTTTTTT.

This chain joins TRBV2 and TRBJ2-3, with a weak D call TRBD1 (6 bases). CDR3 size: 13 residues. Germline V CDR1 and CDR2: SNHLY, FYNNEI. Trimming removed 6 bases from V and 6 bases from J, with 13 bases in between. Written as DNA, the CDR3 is TGTGCCAGCAGCCCGCAGGGGAAGGATACGCAGTATTTT. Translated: CASSPQGKDTQYF.

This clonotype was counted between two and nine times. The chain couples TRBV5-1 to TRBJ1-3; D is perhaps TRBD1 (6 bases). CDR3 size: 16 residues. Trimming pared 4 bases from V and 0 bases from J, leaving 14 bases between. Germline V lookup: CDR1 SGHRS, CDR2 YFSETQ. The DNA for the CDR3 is TGCGCCAGCAGCCCTATGGGGGCTCACTCTGGAAACACCATATATTTT. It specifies CASSPMGAHSGNTIYF.

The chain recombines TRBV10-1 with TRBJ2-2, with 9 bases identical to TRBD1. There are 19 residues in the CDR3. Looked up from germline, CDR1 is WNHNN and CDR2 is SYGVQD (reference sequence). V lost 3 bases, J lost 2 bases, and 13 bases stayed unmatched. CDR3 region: CASSDLRRGQGTNTGELFF. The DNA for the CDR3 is TGCGCCAGCAGTGACCTACGAAGGGGACAGGGAACTAACACCGGGGAGCTGTTTTTT.

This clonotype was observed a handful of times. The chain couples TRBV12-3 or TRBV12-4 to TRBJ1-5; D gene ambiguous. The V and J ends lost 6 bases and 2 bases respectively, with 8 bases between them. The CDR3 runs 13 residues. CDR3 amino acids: CASSPARNQPQHF. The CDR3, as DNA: TGTGCCAGCAGCCCGGCCCGCAATCAGCCCCAGCATTTT.